The rows below give T cell receptor beta chains drawn from one sample of a study of cytomegalovirus exposure and HLA in healthy donors. The method was immunoSEQ multiplex PCR; TCRdb's version includes in-frame clones alone and lacks a portion of them. The sample shows fewer than 250,000 clones, more than 75% of them seen only once. The sample comprised PBMCs. All receptors derive from a human donor in good health. Each CDR3 is given with its conserved first and last residue.

J gene: TRBJ1-2
V gene: TRBV18
CDR3 protein: CASSPGRQGGGEYGYTF

J gene: TRBJ2-6
V gene: TRBV6-5
CDR3 protein: CASSYDGSGANVLTF

J gene: .
V gene: TRBV11-1
CDR3 protein: CASSPAGSRHPEQYF

J gene: TRBJ2-5
V gene: TRBV6-5
CDR3 protein: CASSYSNPRRETQYF

J gene: TRBJ1-4
V gene: TRBV6-1
CDR3 protein: CASSEAPSVNEKLFF

J gene: TRBJ1-1
V gene: TRBV4-1
CDR3 protein: CASSQYPGDLPRKGFF

J gene: TRBJ2-3
V gene: TRBV25-1
CDR3 protein: CASSRGAPRTDTQYF

J gene: TRBJ1-4
V gene: TRBV4-2
CDR3 protein: CASSPAGVPGVEEKLFF

J gene: TRBJ2-2
V gene: TRBV7-8
CDR3 protein: CASSRTGANTGELFF

J gene: TRBJ2-7
V gene: TRBV2
CDR3 protein: CASLVAYEQYF

J gene: TRBJ2-1
V gene: TRBV18
CDR3 protein: CASSTLAFQTGTSGYNEQFF

J gene: TRBJ2-5
V gene: TRBV2
CDR3 protein: CASSVIPEETQYF

J gene: TRBJ1-1
V gene: TRBV6-1
CDR3 protein: CASSERETWVNTEAFF

J gene: TRBJ2-1
V gene: TRBV27
CDR3 protein: CASSSPPQPEEQFF

J gene: TRBJ1-1
V gene: TRBV18
CDR3 protein: CASSSDSRAFF

J gene: TRBJ1-3
V gene: TRBV29-1
CDR3 protein: CSVDEGAEGNTIYF

J gene: TRBJ2-3
V gene: TRBV13
CDR3 protein: CASSLGRSTKADTQYF

J gene: TRBJ2-6
V gene: TRBV6-1
CDR3 protein: CASGGRAGGANVLTF

J gene: TRBJ1-3
V gene: TRBV5-1
CDR3 protein: CASSSRTGGTYSGNTIYF

J gene: TRBJ1-2
V gene: TRBV7-2
CDR3 protein: CASSPTIHYGYTF

J gene: TRBJ2-1
V gene: TRBV5-1
CDR3 protein: CASSLSRGGRSEQFF

J gene: TRBJ2-7
V gene: TRBV11-1
CDR3 protein: CASSTSGGAYEQYF

J gene: TRBJ2-7
V gene: TRBV9
CDR3 protein: CASSSGTGANEQYF

J gene: TRBJ2-6
V gene: TRBV10-3
CDR3 protein: CSISEFRQLSGANVLTF

J gene: TRBJ2-5
V gene: TRBV5-1
CDR3 protein: CASSLGQGLAETQYF

J gene: TRBJ2-5
V gene: TRBV19
CDR3 protein: CASSIAQRAGQETQYF

J gene: TRBJ2-7
V gene: TRBV7-9
CDR3 protein: CASSSWVQDSYEQYF

J gene: TRBJ1-1
V gene: TRBV2
CDR3 protein: CATRGGRDTEAFF

J gene: TRBJ2-3
V gene: TRBV28
CDR3 protein: CASSLVRTGIGTQYF